The entry below gives a single T cell receptor (beta chain) sequence along with its context. The antigen is unknown. Stated time point: newly diagnosed, previously untreated cHL patient sample. Thawed PBMCs were the source of CD4+ T cells, purified by magnetic negative selection. The comparison group had newly diagnosed, previously untreated classical Hodgkin lymphoma. The CDR3 contains 14 residues. Trimming took off 4 bases at V and 9 bases at J, with 17 bases between the two ends. The V gene's germline CDR1 is SGHNT and CDR2 YYREEE (reference sequence). Assay used: immunoSEQ multiplex PCR; TCRdb lists only in-frame clones, some missing. The sample holds more than 15,000 clones, over 80% seen once. These data originate in a study of PD-1 blockade in classical Hodgkin lymphoma. General study findings and limits: Although disease activity or prior therapy may be involved, causes of the repertoire differences remain undefined. Reports indicated that newly diagnosed patients had lower baseline TCR diversity than healthy donors did.

The TCR originated in a human donor with classical Hodgkin lymphoma. What was sequenced was CD4+ T cells from blood. The rearrangement uses TRBV5-4 and TRBJ2-1; D is unclear. The CDR3 reads CASSTRSGLGEQFF. The CDR3 DNA reads as TGTGCCAGCAGCACCCGGTCCGGGTTGGGTGAGCAGTTCTTC.